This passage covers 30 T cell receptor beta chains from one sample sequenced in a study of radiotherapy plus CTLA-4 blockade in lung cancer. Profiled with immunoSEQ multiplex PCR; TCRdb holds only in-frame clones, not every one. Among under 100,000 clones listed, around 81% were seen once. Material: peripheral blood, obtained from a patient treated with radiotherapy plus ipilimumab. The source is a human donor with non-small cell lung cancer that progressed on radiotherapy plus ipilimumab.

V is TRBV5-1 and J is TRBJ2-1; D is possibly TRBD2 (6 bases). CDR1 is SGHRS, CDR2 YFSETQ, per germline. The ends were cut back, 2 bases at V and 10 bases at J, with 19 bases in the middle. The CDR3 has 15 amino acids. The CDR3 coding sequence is TGCGCCAGCAGCTTCGGCGGGGCTGGTTACGGGGAGCAGTTCTTC. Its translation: CASSFGGAGYGEQFF.

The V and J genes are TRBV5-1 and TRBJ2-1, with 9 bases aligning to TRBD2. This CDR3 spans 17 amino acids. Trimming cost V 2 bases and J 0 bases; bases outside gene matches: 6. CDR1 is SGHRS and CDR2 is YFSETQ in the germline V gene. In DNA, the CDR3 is TGCGCCAGCAGCTTTGGAGCGGGAGGAACCTCCTACAATGAGCAGTTCTTC. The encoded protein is CASSFGAGGTSYNEQFF. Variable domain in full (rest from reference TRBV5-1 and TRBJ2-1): KAGVTQTPRYLIKTRGQQVTLSCSPISGHRSVSWYQQTPGQGLQFLFEYFSETQRNKGNFPGRFSGRQFSNSRSEMNVSTLELGDSALYLCASSFGAGGTSYNEQFFGPGTRLTVL.

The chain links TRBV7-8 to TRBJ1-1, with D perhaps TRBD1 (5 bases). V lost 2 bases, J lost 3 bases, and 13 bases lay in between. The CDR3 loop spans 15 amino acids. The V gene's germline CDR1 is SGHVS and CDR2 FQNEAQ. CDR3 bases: TGTGCCAGCAGCTTAATGGGGGTTTATGACACTGAAGCTTTCTTT. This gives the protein CASSLMGVYDTEAFF.

CDR3: CASSQEVGGGAGNEQFF. The DNA for the CDR3 is TGTGCCAGCAGCCAAGAAGTAGGCGGGGGGGCGGGGAATGAGCAGTTCTTC. The chain is built from TRBV4-2 and TRBJ2-1; 9 nucleotides line up with TRBD2. The germline gives CDR1 LGHNA, CDR2 YNFKEQ. There are 17 residues in the CDR3. Losses at the gene ends were 0 bases for V and 7 bases for J; bases not matched to a gene: 10.

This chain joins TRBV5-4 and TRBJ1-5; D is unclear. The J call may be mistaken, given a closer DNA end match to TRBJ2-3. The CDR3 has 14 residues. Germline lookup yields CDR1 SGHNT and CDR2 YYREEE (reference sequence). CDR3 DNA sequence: TGTGCCAGCAGTAACACCGGTCCTTATCAGCCCCAGTATTTT. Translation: CASSNTGPYQPQYF.

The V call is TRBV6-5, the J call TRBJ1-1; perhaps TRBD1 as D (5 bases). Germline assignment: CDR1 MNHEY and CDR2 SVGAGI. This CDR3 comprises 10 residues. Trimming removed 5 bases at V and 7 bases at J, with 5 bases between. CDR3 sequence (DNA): TGTGCCAGCAGTACAGGTGAAGCTTTCTTT. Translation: CASSTGEAFF.

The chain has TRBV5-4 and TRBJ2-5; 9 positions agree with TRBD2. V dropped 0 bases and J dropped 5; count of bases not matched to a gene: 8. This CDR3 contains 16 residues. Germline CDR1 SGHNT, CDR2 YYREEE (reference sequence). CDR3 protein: CASSLDGGRASETQYF. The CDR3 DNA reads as TGTGCCAGCAGCTTGGATGGCGGGAGGGCCTCGGAGACCCAGTACTTC.

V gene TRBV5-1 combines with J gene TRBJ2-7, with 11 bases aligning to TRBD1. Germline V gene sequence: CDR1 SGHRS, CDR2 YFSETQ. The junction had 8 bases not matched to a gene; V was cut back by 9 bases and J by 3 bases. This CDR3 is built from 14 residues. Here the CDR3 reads CATSRDRGIYEQYF. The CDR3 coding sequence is TGCGCCACTTCCCGGGACAGGGGGATCTACGAGCAGTACTTC. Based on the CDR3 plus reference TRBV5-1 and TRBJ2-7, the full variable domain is KAGVTQTPRYLIKTRGQQVTLSCSPISGHRSVSWYQQTPGQGLQFLFEYFSETQRNKGNFPGRFSGRQFSNSRSEMNVSTLELGDSALYLCATSRDRGIYEQYFGPGTRLTVT.

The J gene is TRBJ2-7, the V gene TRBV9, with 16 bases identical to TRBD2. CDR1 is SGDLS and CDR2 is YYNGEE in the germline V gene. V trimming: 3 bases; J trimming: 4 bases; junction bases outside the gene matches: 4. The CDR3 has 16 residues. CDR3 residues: CASSGGLAGGLYEQYF. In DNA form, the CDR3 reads TGTGCCAGCAGCGGGGGACTAGCGGGAGGGCTGTACGAGCAGTACTTC.

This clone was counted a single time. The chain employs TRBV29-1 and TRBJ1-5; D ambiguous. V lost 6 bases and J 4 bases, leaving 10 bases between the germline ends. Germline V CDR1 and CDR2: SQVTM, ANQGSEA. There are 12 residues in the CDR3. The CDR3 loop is CSVSDGNQPQHF. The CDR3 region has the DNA TGCAGCGTATCGGACGGGAATCAGCCCCAGCATTTT.

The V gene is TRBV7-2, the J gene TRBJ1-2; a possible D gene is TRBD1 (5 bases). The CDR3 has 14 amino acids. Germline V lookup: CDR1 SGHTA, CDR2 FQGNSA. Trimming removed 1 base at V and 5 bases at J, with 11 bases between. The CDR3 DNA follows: TGTGCCAGCAGCTTAGTCGGTGCAGGGTATGGCTACACCTTC. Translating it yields CASSLVGAGYGYTF.

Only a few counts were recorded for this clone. CDR3 coding DNA: TGCGCCAGCAGCTTGGGAGGGGTACAGACTGAAGCTTTCTTT. Protein product: CASSLGGVQTEAFF. The chain recombines TRBV5-1 with TRBJ1-1, with D perhaps matching TRBD1 (5 bases). Trimming took 0 bases from V and 5 from J, leaving 11 bases between them. CDR3 length: 14 amino acids. The germline gives CDR1 SGHRS, CDR2 YFSETQ.

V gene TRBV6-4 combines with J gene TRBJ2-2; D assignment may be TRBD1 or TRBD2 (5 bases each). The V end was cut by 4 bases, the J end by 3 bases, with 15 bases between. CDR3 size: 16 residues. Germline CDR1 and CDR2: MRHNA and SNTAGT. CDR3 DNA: TGTGCCAGCAGTGTGGTGTGGGGGTCGGACACCGGGGAGCTGTTTTTT. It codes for CASSVVWGSDTGELFF.

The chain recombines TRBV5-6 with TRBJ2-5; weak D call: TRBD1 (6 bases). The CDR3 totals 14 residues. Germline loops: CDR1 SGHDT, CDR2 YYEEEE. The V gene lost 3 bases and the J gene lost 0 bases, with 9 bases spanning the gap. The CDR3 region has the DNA TGTGCCAGCAGCTGGGGGACAAACCAAGAGACCCAGTACTTC. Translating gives CASSWGTNQETQYF.

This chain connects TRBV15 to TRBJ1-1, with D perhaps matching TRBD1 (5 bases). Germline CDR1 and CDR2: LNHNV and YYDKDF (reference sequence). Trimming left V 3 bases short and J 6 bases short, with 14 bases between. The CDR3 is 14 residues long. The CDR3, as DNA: TGTGCCACCAGCAGGCGGGACCCCGTTCCTGAAGCTTTCTTT. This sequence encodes CATSRRDPVPEAFF. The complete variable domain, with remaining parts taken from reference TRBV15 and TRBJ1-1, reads DAMVIQNPRYQVTQFGKPVTLSCSQTLNHNVMYWYQQKSSQAPKLLFHYYDKDFNNEADTPDNFQSRRPNTSFCFLDIRSPGLGDTAMYLCATSRRDPVPEAFFGQGTRLTVV.

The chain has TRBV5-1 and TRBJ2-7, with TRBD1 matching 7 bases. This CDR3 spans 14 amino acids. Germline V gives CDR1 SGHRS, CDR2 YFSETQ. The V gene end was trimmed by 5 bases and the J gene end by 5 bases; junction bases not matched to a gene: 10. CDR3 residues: CASSLTGNRNEQYF. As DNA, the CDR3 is TGCGCCAGCAGTTTGACAGGGAATCGGAACGAGCAGTACTTC.

The DNA of the CDR3 is TGTGCCAGCAGCTTGGCCGAGCAAAACTATGGCTACACCTTC. Its protein product is CASSLAEQNYGYTF. The chain has TRBV5-5 and TRBJ1-2; unclear D gene. The V end lost 0 bases, the J end lost 2 bases, and 8 bases lay between the germline ends. Germline CDR1 reads SGHKS; CDR2 reads YYEKEE (reference sequence). This CDR3 comprises 14 residues. The whole variable domain, remainder taken from reference TRBV5-5 and TRBJ1-2, is DAGVTQSPTHLIKTRGQQVTLRCSPISGHKSVSWYQQVLGQGPQFIFQYYEKEERGRGNFPDRFSARQFPNYSSELNVNALLLGDSALYLCASSLAEQNYGYTFGSGTRLTVV.

The CDR3 loop reads CSVEGKRLVGDYGYTF. The CDR3 DNA follows: TGCAGCGTTGAAGGCAAGCGGTTGGTTGGGGACTATGGCTACACCTTC. The rearrangement links TRBV29-1 to TRBJ1-2, with D uncertain. Germline loops: CDR1 SQVTM, CDR2 ANQGSEA. This CDR3 region has 16 residues. The ends were cut back, 1 base at V and 3 bases at J, with 18 bases in the middle.

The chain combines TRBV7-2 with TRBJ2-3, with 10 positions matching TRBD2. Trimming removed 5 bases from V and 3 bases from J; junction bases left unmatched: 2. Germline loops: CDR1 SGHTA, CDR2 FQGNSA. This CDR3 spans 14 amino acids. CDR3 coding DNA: TGTGCCAGCAGCCCGACTAGCGGGACAGATACGCAGTATTTT. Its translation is CASSPTSGTDTQYF.

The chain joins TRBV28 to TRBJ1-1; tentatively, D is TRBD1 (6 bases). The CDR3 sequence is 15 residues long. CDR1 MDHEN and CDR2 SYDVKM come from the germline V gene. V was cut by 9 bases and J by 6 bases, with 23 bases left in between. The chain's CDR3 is CASKDRGGGAPEAFF. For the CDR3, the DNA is TGTGCCAGTAAGGACCGAGGGGGGGGTGCACCTGAAGCTTTCTTT.

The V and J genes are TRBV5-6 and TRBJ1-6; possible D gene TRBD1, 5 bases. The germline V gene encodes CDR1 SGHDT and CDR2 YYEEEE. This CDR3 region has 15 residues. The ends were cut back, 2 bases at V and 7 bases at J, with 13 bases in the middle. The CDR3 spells CASSFERGVNSPLHF. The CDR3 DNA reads TGTGCCAGCAGCTTCGAACGGGGGGTCAATTCACCCCTCCACTTT.

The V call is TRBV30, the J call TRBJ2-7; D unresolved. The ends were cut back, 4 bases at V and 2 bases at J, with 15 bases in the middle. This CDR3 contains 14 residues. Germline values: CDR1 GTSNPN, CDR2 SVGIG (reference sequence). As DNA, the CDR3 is TGTGCCTGGACCGGCCCCCCGTCGACCTACGAGCAGTACTTC. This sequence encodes CAWTGPPSTYEQYF.

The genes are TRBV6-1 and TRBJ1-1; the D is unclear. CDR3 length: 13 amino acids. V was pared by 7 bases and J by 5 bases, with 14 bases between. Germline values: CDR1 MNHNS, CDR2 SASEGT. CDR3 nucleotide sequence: TGTGCCAGCATGAGGGAATCTAGGACTGAAGCTTTCTTT. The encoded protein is CASMRESRTEAFF.

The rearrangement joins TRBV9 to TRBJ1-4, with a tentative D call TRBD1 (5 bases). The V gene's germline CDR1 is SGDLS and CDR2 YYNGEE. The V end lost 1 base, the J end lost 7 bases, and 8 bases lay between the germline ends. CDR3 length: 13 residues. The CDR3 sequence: CASSVQGGEKLFF. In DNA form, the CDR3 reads TGTGCCAGCAGCGTACAGGGTGGTGAAAAACTGTTTTTT.

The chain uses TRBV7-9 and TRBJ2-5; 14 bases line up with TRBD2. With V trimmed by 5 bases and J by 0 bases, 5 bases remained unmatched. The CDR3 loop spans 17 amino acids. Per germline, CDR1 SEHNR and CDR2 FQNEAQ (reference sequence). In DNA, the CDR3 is TGTGCCAGCAGCAAGCCGGGACTAGCGGGGGACCAAGAGACCCAGTACTTC. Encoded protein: CASSKPGLAGDQETQYF.

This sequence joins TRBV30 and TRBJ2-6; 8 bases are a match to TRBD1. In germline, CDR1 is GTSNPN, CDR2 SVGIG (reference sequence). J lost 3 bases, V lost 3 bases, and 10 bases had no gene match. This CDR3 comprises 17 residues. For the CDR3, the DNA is TGTGCCTGGAGCCGGGACAGGAGTTCCTTTGGGGCCAACGTCCTGACTTTC. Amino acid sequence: CAWSRDRSSFGANVLTF.

DNA of the CDR3: TGTGCCAGCAGCCAAGTGATAGGAAAGCAGTACTTC. Translation gives CASSQVIGKQYF. V and J are TRBV14 and TRBJ2-7; D not resolved. Germline V CDR1 and CDR2: SGHDN, FVKESK. This CDR3 is 12 amino acids long. Trimming stripped 1 base from V and 8 bases from J, with 9 bases between.

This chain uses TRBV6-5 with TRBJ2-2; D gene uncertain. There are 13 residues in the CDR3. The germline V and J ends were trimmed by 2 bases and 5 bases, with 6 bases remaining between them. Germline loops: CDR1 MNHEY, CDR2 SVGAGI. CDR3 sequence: CASSYTRTGELFF. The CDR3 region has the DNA TGTGCCAGCAGTTACACCCGGACCGGGGAGCTGTTTTTT.

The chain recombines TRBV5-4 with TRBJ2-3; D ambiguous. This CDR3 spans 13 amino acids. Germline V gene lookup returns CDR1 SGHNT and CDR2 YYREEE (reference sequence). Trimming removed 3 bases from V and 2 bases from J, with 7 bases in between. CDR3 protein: CASSSPTTDTQYF. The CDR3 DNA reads TGTGCCAGCAGCTCGCCCACCACAGATACGCAGTATTTT.

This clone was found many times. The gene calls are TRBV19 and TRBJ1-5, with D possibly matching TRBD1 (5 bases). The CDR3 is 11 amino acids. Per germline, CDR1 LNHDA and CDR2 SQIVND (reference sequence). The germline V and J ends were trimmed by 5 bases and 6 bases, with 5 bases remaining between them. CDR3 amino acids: CASSGGQPQHF. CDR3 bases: TGTGCCAGTAGTGGGGGTCAGCCCCAGCATTTT.